These 11 T cell receptor beta chains share one sample of origin, sequenced in a study of shared T cell receptors in the human thymus. Measured with immunoSEQ multiplex PCR; TCRdb has only the in-frame clones, and not every one. The profile covers just under 550,000 clones, with about 84% appearing a single time and 0.01% to 0.015% taken by the ten largest. These data were also reused for a study on human thymus T cells.

The sequenced sample consisted of thymocytes. These receptors were collected from a boy in the first two years of life with a congenital heart defect.

The chain employs TRBV12-5 and TRBJ2-5, with TRBD1 as a possible D gene (5 bases). Trimming stripped 6 bases from V and 4 bases from J, with 18 bases between. Germline CDR1 and CDR2: LGHNT and FRNRAP. The CDR3 runs 15 residues. CDR3 in DNA: TGTGCTAGTGGGCTCTTTGAGTGGGGCGGAGAGACCCAGTACTTC. Translated: CASGLFEWGGETQYF.

The rearrangement links TRBV6-4 to TRBJ2-1, with a possible D match to TRBD2 (5 bases). Trimming pared 2 bases from V and 3 bases from J, leaving 17 bases between. There are 17 residues in the CDR3. The germline V gene encodes CDR1 MRHNA and CDR2 SNTAGT. CDR3 nucleotide sequence: TGTGCCAGCAGTGACAAACCCTTACCTAGCAGCTACAATGAGCAGTTCTTC. The encoded protein is CASSDKPLPSSYNEQFF.

CDR3 in DNA: TGTGCCAGCAGTTTATCACAGACAGGGGTGACCCACGAGCAGTACTTC. This codes for CASSLSQTGVTHEQYF. The rearrangement joins TRBV27 to TRBJ2-7, with TRBD1 matching over 8 bases. The V and J ends lost 0 bases and 5 bases, in that order; junction bases with no gene match: 9. The germline CDR1 and CDR2 sequences are MNHEY and SMNVEV (reference sequence). The CDR3 is 16 amino acids.

This chain uses TRBV5-1 with TRBJ2-5, with D tentatively TRBD2 (6 bases). V was shortened by 4 bases and J by 1 base, with 11 bases between the two germline ends. Germline V CDR1 and CDR2: SGHRS, YFSETQ. The CDR3 sequence is 14 residues long. The CDR3 spells CASSPAGTQETQYF. The CDR3, as DNA: TGCGCCAGCAGCCCCGCGGGGACCCAAGAGACCCAGTACTTC.

This CDR3 is CASRHGTWNTGELFF. CDR3 DNA: TGTGCCAGCAGGCACGGGACTTGGAACACCGGGGAGCTGTTTTTT. The chain is built from TRBV7-4 and TRBJ2-2, with TRBD2 as a possible D gene (6 bases). Germline V lookup: CDR1 SGHVT, CDR2 SQSDAQ. The CDR3 has 15 residues. V gave up 6 bases and J gave up 1 base, with 12 bases separating them.

The rearrangement uses TRBV28 and TRBJ2-7; 11 bases match TRBD2. Germline assignment: CDR1 MDHEN and CDR2 SYDVKM. This CDR3 has 17 residues. With 6 bases clipped from V and 0 bases from J, the junction kept 10 bases outside the gene matches. The CDR3 sequence: CASREPGLAALSYEQYF. In DNA, the CDR3 is TGTGCCAGCAGGGAACCGGGACTAGCGGCCCTCTCCTACGAGCAGTACTTC.

To note about this clone: Distinct nucleotide sequences in the sample also encode this CDR3. The chain joins TRBV7-2 to TRBJ2-7; D may be TRBD1 (6 bases). V lost 1 base, J lost 2 bases, and 6 bases lay in between. This CDR3 region has 13 residues. Germline V gene lookup returns CDR1 SGHTA and CDR2 FQGNSA. The DNA for the CDR3 is TGTGCCAGCAGCTTAGACAGGGCCTACGAGCAGTACTTC. Amino acid sequence: CASSLDRAYEQYF.

This clone was seen a single time. The gene calls are TRBV5-1 and TRBJ2-7; 8 nucleotides agree with TRBD1. Per germline, CDR1 SGHRS and CDR2 YFSETQ. The CDR3 spans 14 residues. V was clipped by 0 bases and J by 5 bases; unmatched bases: 4. The CDR3 protein is CASSLDQGADEQYF. CDR3 DNA sequence: TGCGCCAGCAGCTTGGACCAGGGGGCCGACGAGCAGTACTTC. Using reference TRBV5-1 and TRBJ2-7 for the parts outside the CDR3, the full variable domain is KAGVTQTPRYLIKTRGQQVTLSCSPISGHRSVSWYQQTPGQGLQFLFEYFSETQRNKGNFPGRFSGRQFSNSRSEMNVSTLELGDSALYLCASSLDQGADEQYFGPGTRLTVT.

This clone was found once. The rearrangement links TRBV27 to TRBJ2-5; tentative D call: TRBD2 (5 bases). The last part of the DNA fits TRBJ2-7 better; the J call may be wrong. The CDR3 sequence is 15 residues long. Germline CDR1 and CDR2: MNHEY and SMNVEV (reference sequence). The CDR3, as DNA: TGTGCCAGCAGTCCCCGCGGGTTCAGCTCCTACGAGCAGTACTTC. Protein: CASSPRGFSSYEQYF.

This clone has just a few counts. V and J are TRBV27 and TRBJ2-7, with 8 bases matching TRBD2. V lost 5 bases and J lost 2; bases outside the gene matches: 8. Germline CDR1 is MNHEY and CDR2 is SMNVEV (reference sequence). The CDR3 extends over 15 amino acids. The DNA of the CDR3 is TGTGCCAGCAGTGGGGAGAGAGCGGGGGCCTACGAGCAGTACTTC. Amino acid sequence: CASSGERAGAYEQYF.

The chain combines TRBV7-8 with TRBJ2-7; 7 bases fit TRBD1. CDR1 is SGHVS and CDR2 is FQNEAQ in the germline V gene. The CDR3 spans 15 residues. The V gene end was trimmed by 2 bases and the J gene end by 6 bases; junction bases not matched to a gene: 10. CDR3 nucleotide sequence: TGTGCCAGCAGCTTATCCCCAGGGGGAATGGGCGAGCAGTACTTC. This gives the protein CASSLSPGGMGEQYF. The whole variable domain, filled in from reference TRBV7-8 and TRBJ2-7, reads GAGVSQSPRYKVAKRGQDVALRCDPISGHVSLFWYQQALGQGPEFLTYFQNEAQLDKSGLPSDRFFAERPEGSVSTLKIQRTQQEDSAVYLCASSLSPGGMGEQYFGPGTRLTVT.